These T cell receptor beta chains were read from a single sample in a study of regulatory T cells in long-lasting Graves disease. TCRdb re-called the multiplex PCR reads through MiXCR, storing one row per CDR3 protein. The sample comprises a few hundred thousand distinct CDR3 sequences, 23% of which are singletons, and over 25% rests with the top ten. This specimen was peripheral blood mononuclear cells (PBMCs), taken when the disease was refractory, from a patient treated with antithyroid drugs. Receptors originate from a female donor with Graves disease. Both conserved end residues are trimmed from each CDR3.

V	J	CDR3
TRBV19	TRBJ1-5	ASSTGTTGGQPQH
TRBV3-1	TRBJ1-2	ASSPRQDPYYGYT
TRBV20-1	TRBJ2-5	SARPGQTLWQETQY
TRBV20-1	TRBJ2-2	SAGGQVGELF
TRBV5-4	TRBJ2-7	ASSIDWSEQY
TRBV7-2	TRBJ2-7	ASSTWARYEQY
TRBV6-5	TRBJ1-2	ASSYLPVNGYT
TRBV28	TRBJ1-2	ASSSQGAPNYGYT
TRBV27	TRBJ2-1	ASSIISGTSYNEQF
TRBV9	TRBJ2-2	ASSVLSGTTNTGELF
TRBV12-3/TRBV12-4	TRBJ1-1	ASSLGGAMNTEAF
TRBV3-1	TRBJ1-3	ASSPDRGLGNTIY
TRBV6-1	TRBJ2-7	ASRRMGALADYEQY
TRBV2	TRBJ1-2	ASSGTDYGCT
TRBV2	TRBJ1-1	ASRQNGVNTEAF
TRBV11-2	TRBJ2-5	ASSLEGWTSLETQY
TRBV19	TRBJ2-7	ASSILQGAVSEQY
TRBV19	TRBJ1-4	ASSDPGPTLEKLF
TRBV10-3	TRBJ1-2	AISERFGADGYT
TRBV12-3/TRBV12-4	TRBJ2-1	ASSYSGRTSYEQF
TRBV6-1	TRBJ1-2	ASSEVQGQSAYYGYT
TRBV2	TRBJ2-5	ASSGRLANTYQETQY
TRBV19	TRBJ2-7	ASSIRGRVGGYEQY
TRBV12-3/TRBV12-4	TRBJ1-1	ASRLRGEAF
TRBV15	TRBJ2-7	ATSPGTSGRANEQY
TRBV19	TRBJ2-4	ASSIGSGPNIQY
TRBV11-2	TRBJ2-6	ASSISGANVLT
TRBV30	TRBJ1-2	AWRLAGVQDGYT
TRBV27	TRBJ2-7	ASRPIAASSYEQY
TRBV28	TRBJ2-5	ASSYGGQQETQY
TRBV27	TRBJ2-3	ASSLSVRPDTQY
TRBV27	TRBJ2-5	ASSLEGRGLKTQY
TRBV3-1	TRBJ1-2	ASSSETGGADGYT
TRBV6-1	TRBJ2-1	ASSPLRLAISNEQF
TRBV28	TRBJ2-7	ASSLKEWVNSYEQY
TRBV5-6	TRBJ1-1	ASSRGQRMNTEAF
TRBV2	TRBJ2-7	ASSEEWSGVRWGKDEQY
TRBV13	TRBJ2-7	ASSARGVEQY
TRBV29-1	TRBJ1-1	SVRQGMNTEAF
TRBV6-2/TRBV6-3	TRBJ2-5	ASSYLTQETQY
TRBV7-8	TRBJ1-5	ASSLSPNQPQH
TRBV4-3	TRBJ1-1	ASSQVPGQLTEAF
TRBV25-1	TRBJ1-1	ATGQGVNTEAF
TRBV28	TRBJ2-7	ASSWTRDYEQY
TRBV29-1	TRBJ2-7	SVVGTTSSYEQY
TRBV5-1	TRBJ2-7	ASSLAGLAGSGEQY
TRBV12-3/TRBV12-4	TRBJ1-5	ASSLQGSSIGGNQPQH
TRBV5-1	TRBJ2-7	ASSLGLGGHEQY
TRBV18	TRBJ1-4	ASSPDRGSEKLF
TRBV5-1	TRBJ1-5	ASSLGDKTNQPQH
TRBV30	TRBJ1-6	AWRGTGGTGSPLH
TRBV7-3	TRBJ2-2	ASSLLPGLYTGELF
TRBV28	TRBJ2-1	ASSSYLLQF
TRBV30	TRBJ2-7	AWSVGTSDYEQY